The 7 T cell receptor beta chains presented below share a single source sample, sequenced in a study of blood T cell repertoires in COVID-19. Sequenced by immunoSEQ multiplex PCR; TCRdb stores in-frame clones only, minus some. The table records 120,000 or so clones, approximately 83% of them present only once. The sequenced material came from peripheral blood. The origin of the receptors is a woman of 80 years or more with acute or convalescent COVID-19.

This clone was counted a single time. CDR3 sequence: CASSYRGGEQYV. The DNA for the CDR3 is TGTGCCAGCAGTTATCGGGGTGGCGAGCAGTACGTC. The rearrangement links TRBV27 to TRBJ2-7; D is perhaps TRBD2 (5 bases). The V gene's germline CDR1 is MNHEY and CDR2 SMNVEV (reference sequence). This CDR3 has 12 residues. V lost 4 bases and J 6 bases, leaving 10 bases between the germline ends.

The CDR3 bases are TGTGCCAGCTCACTGGGGCCCGTCCTTTCCTACGAGCAGTACTTC. Its protein is CASSLGPVLSYEQYF. This chain links TRBV18 with TRBJ2-7; D perhaps matches TRBD1 (5 bases). This CDR3 region has 15 residues. The germline CDR1 and CDR2 sequences are KGHSH and LQKENI. V was clipped by 4 bases and J by 1 base, with 14 bases between them.

The chain is built from TRBV19 and TRBJ1-5, with no clear D. The germline CDR1 and CDR2 sequences are LNHDA and SQIVND (reference sequence). Trimming pared 3 bases from V and 4 bases from J, leaving 10 bases between. The CDR3 contains 14 residues. For the CDR3, the DNA is TGTGCCAGTAGTATTGGTGGGCCGAATCAGCCCCAGCATTTT. Translation: CASSIGGPNQPQHF.

This chain connects TRBV9 to TRBJ1-2; no reliable D call. Deletions cut 0 bases from V and 0 bases from J, with 9 bases between. Germline V CDR1 and CDR2: SGDLS, YYNGEE. CDR3 length: 15 residues. The CDR3 nucleotides read TGTGCCAGCAGCGTAGGCTTGCAGGCTAACTATGGCTACACCTTC. Translated, it gives CASSVGLQANYGYTF.

V is TRBV29-1 and J is TRBJ2-1; the D is unclear. Germline loops: CDR1 SQVTM, CDR2 ANQGSEA. Between the trimmed V and J ends, which lost 2 bases and 7 bases, there was a span of 6 bases. The CDR3 has 11 amino acids. CDR3 coding DNA: TGCAGCGTTGAAAGAGTTAATGAGCAGTTCTTC. Translation gives CSVERVNEQFF.

The gene calls are TRBV6-5 and TRBJ1-1, with D hard to call. The CDR3 contains 13 residues. Trimming took 4 bases from V and 7 from J, leaving 13 bases between them. Per germline, CDR1 MNHEY and CDR2 SVGAGI. The CDR3 region is CASSSPQAREAFF. CDR3 in DNA: TGTGCCAGCAGTTCCCCCCAGGCGCGTGAAGCTTTCTTT.

The rearrangement links TRBV6-1 to TRBJ1-4; TRBD1 agrees at 7 bases. The J segment lost 4 bases and the V segment lost 8 bases, leaving 13 bases of the junction unmatched. The CDR3 is 16 residues long. Looked up from germline, CDR1 is MNHNS and CDR2 is SASEGT. The CDR3 DNA follows: TGTGCCAGCGGTGGGACCCCCGGACAGGATAATGAAAAACTGTTTTTT. Translated, it gives CASGGTPGQDNEKLFF.